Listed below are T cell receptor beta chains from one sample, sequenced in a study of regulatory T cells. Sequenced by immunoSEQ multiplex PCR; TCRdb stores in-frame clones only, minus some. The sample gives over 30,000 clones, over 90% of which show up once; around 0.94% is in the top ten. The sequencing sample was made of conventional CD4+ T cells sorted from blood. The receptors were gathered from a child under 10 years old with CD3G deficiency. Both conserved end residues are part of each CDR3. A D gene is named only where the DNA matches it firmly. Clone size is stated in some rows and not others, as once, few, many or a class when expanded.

cdr3_aa: CASSLESGTGKNTGELFF; cdr3_nt: TGTGCCAGCAGCTTAGAATCGGGGACAGGGAAGAACACCGGGGAGCTGTTTTTT; v_call: TRBV11-3; d_call: TRBD1; clone_size: NA; j_call: TRBJ2-2; cdr3_length: 18
cdr3_aa: CASSLAGTNQETQYF; cdr3_nt: TGCGCCAGCAGCTTGGCCGGGACGAACCAAGAGACCCAGTACTTC; v_call: TRBV5-1; d_call: NA; clone_size: once; j_call: TRBJ2-5; cdr3_length: 15
cdr3_aa: CASSLSHTGELFF; cdr3_nt: TGTGCCAGCAGCCTATCCCACACCGGGGAGCTGTTTTTT; v_call: TRBV28; d_call: NA; clone_size: NA; j_call: TRBJ2-2; cdr3_length: 13
cdr3_aa: CASSLTSRNIQYF; cdr3_nt: TGTGCCAGCAGCTTAACTAGCAGGAACATTCAGTACTTC; v_call: TRBV11-3; d_call: NA; clone_size: NA; j_call: TRBJ2-4; cdr3_length: 13
cdr3_aa: CASSLRQDTQYF; cdr3_nt: TGTGCCAGCAGTTTACGGCAAGATACGCAGTATTTT; v_call: TRBV28; d_call: NA; clone_size: NA; j_call: TRBJ2-3; cdr3_length: 12
cdr3_aa: CASSPGKAGELFF; cdr3_nt: TGCGCCAGCAGCCCCGGGAAGGCCGGGGAGCTGTTTTTT; v_call: TRBV5-1; d_call: NA; clone_size: NA; j_call: TRBJ2-2; cdr3_length: 13
cdr3_aa: CASKAGDKKRSYNEQFF; cdr3_nt: TGCGCCAGCAAGGCGGGAGATAAGAAACGCTCCTACAATGAGCAGTTCTTC; v_call: TRBV10-2; d_call: TRBD2; clone_size: NA; j_call: TRBJ2-1; cdr3_length: 17
cdr3_aa: CASSIGNPPYEQYF; cdr3_nt: TGCGCCAGCAGTATAGGTAATCCCCCCTACGAGCAGTACTTC; v_call: TRBV5-1; d_call: NA; clone_size: NA; j_call: TRBJ2-7; cdr3_length: 14
cdr3_aa: CASSENWRAGPQNTQYF; cdr3_nt: TGTGCCAGCAGTGAAAATTGGCGAGCGGGGCCACAGAATACGCAGTATTTT; v_call: TRBV6-1; d_call: TRBD2; clone_size: NA; j_call: TRBJ2-3; cdr3_length: 17
cdr3_aa: CASSEKGGLGLAGYTGELFF; cdr3_nt: TGTGCCAGCAGTGAAAAAGGCGGACTGGGCCTAGCGGGGTACACCGGGGAGCTGTTTTTT; v_call: TRBV6-1; d_call: TRBD2; clone_size: NA; j_call: TRBJ2-2; cdr3_length: 20
cdr3_aa: CASSLDHSSYNEQFF; cdr3_nt: TGCGCCAGCAGCTTGGACCATTCTTCCTACAATGAGCAGTTCTTC; v_call: TRBV5-1; d_call: NA; clone_size: NA; j_call: TRBJ2-1; cdr3_length: 15
cdr3_aa: CASSSGTSGSTGELFF; cdr3_nt: TGCGCCAGCAGCAGCGGGACTAGCGGTTCTACCGGGGAGCTGTTTTTT; v_call: TRBV5-1; d_call: TRBD2; clone_size: NA; j_call: TRBJ2-2; cdr3_length: 16
cdr3_aa: CASSLERDYEQYF; cdr3_nt: TGTGCCAGCAGCTTAGAAAGGGACTACGAGCAGTACTTC; v_call: TRBV7-8; d_call: NA; clone_size: once; j_call: TRBJ2-7; cdr3_length: 13
cdr3_aa: CASSLRRDGQETQYF; cdr3_nt: TGCGCCAGCAGCTTGAGGAGGGACGGTCAAGAGACCCAGTACTTC; v_call: TRBV5-1; d_call: NA; clone_size: NA; j_call: TRBJ2-5; cdr3_length: 15
cdr3_aa: CASRGTSGKVNEQFF; cdr3_nt: TGTGCCAGCAGGGGGACTAGCGGGAAGGTCAATGAGCAGTTCTTC; v_call: TRBV28; d_call: TRBD2; clone_size: NA; j_call: TRBJ2-1; cdr3_length: 15
cdr3_aa: CAWSSRGGSTWVSNQPQHF; cdr3_nt: TGTGCCTGGAGCTCCAGGGGAGGGTCTACGTGGGTGAGCAATCAGCCCCAGCATTTT; v_call: TRBV30; d_call: NA; clone_size: NA; j_call: TRBJ1-5; cdr3_length: 19
cdr3_aa: CASSPRGRPGNEQFF; cdr3_nt: TGTGCCAGCAGTCCCAGGGGTCGGCCGGGAAATGAGCAGTTCTTC; v_call: TRBV28; d_call: NA; clone_size: NA; j_call: TRBJ2-1; cdr3_length: 15
cdr3_aa: CASSPGSGTEAFF; cdr3_nt: TGTGCCAGCTCACCGGGTTCGGGGACTGAAGCTTTCTTT; v_call: TRBV18; d_call: NA; clone_size: NA; j_call: TRBJ1-1; cdr3_length: 13
cdr3_aa: CASSSLGANTIYF; cdr3_nt: TGTGCCAGCAGCTCCTTGGGAGCGAACACCATATATTTT; v_call: TRBV7-9; d_call: NA; clone_size: NA; j_call: TRBJ1-3; cdr3_length: 13
cdr3_aa: CASSLLGDTQYF; cdr3_nt: TGTGCCAGCAGTTTATTGGGAGATACGCAGTATTTT; v_call: TRBV28; d_call: NA; clone_size: NA; j_call: TRBJ2-3; cdr3_length: 12
cdr3_aa: CASTSTVYSNQPQHF; cdr3_nt: TGTGCCAGCACCTCGACAGTTTATAGCAATCAGCCCCAGCATTTT; v_call: TRBV6-5; d_call: NA; clone_size: NA; j_call: TRBJ1-5; cdr3_length: 15
cdr3_aa: CASSQPGGGSYGYTF; cdr3_nt: TGTGCCAGCAGTCAACCCGGGGGGGGCTCTTATGGCTACACCTTC; v_call: TRBV28; d_call: NA; clone_size: NA; j_call: TRBJ1-2; cdr3_length: 15
cdr3_aa: CASSEAGRGRPYEQYF; cdr3_nt: TGTGCCAGCAGTGAAGCGGGGCGAGGCCGGCCCTACGAGCAGTACTTC; v_call: TRBV6-1; d_call: NA; clone_size: NA; j_call: TRBJ2-7; cdr3_length: 16
cdr3_aa: CASSLSGGGYGYTF; cdr3_nt: TGTGCCAGCAGTTTGTCGGGGGGTGGCTATGGCTACACCTTC; v_call: TRBV27; d_call: NA; clone_size: NA; j_call: TRBJ1-2; cdr3_length: 14
cdr3_aa: CASSADLLAGEQFF; cdr3_nt: TGTGCCAGCAGCGCAGATCTCCTAGCGGGGGAGCAGTTCTTC; v_call: TRBV11-2; d_call: TRBD2; clone_size: NA; j_call: TRBJ2-1; cdr3_length: 14
cdr3_aa: CASSPQGSGNAEAFF; cdr3_nt: TGTGCCAGCAGCCCACAGGGGTCTGGGAACGCTGAAGCTTTCTTT; v_call: TRBV28; d_call: TRBD1; clone_size: NA; j_call: TRBJ1-1; cdr3_length: 15
cdr3_aa: CASSPAHNTEAFF; cdr3_nt: TGTGCCAGCTCACCGGCGCATAACACTGAAGCTTTCTTT; v_call: TRBV18; d_call: NA; clone_size: NA; j_call: TRBJ1-1; cdr3_length: 13
cdr3_aa: CASSSNQPQHF; cdr3_nt: TGTGCCAGCAGCTCCAATCAGCCCCAGCATTTT; v_call: TRBV7-3; d_call: NA; clone_size: NA; j_call: TRBJ1-5; cdr3_length: 11
cdr3_aa: CASSYPRTGEGGYTF; cdr3_nt: TGTGCCAGCAGTTACCCCCGCACAGGGGAAGGTGGCTACACCTTC; v_call: TRBV6-5; d_call: TRBD1; clone_size: once; j_call: TRBJ1-2; cdr3_length: 15
cdr3_aa: CAWRGLDSGANVLTF; cdr3_nt: TGTGCCTGGAGGGGCTTGGACTCTGGGGCCAACGTCCTGACTTTC; v_call: TRBV30; d_call: NA; clone_size: NA; j_call: TRBJ2-6; cdr3_length: 15
cdr3_aa: CASSPTPAGGVYNEQFF; cdr3_nt: TGTGCCAGCAGTCCCACGCCAGCGGGAGGGGTTTACAATGAGCAGTTCTTC; v_call: TRBV27; d_call: TRBD2; clone_size: NA; j_call: TRBJ2-1; cdr3_length: 17
cdr3_aa: CASSPNGLAGIEQYF; cdr3_nt: TGTGCCAGCAGCCCAAATGGTCTAGCGGGAATCGAGCAGTACTTC; v_call: TRBV6-1; d_call: TRBD2; clone_size: few; j_call: TRBJ2-7; cdr3_length: 15
cdr3_aa: CASSVGSPRKAIYF; cdr3_nt: TGTGCCAGCAGTGTCGGGTCGCCCCGGAAAGCCATATATTTT; v_call: TRBV6-1; d_call: NA; clone_size: NA; j_call: TRBJ1-3; cdr3_length: 14
cdr3_aa: CASSSSTVQGGNEQFF; cdr3_nt: TGCGCCAGCAGCTCCTCCACGGTTCAGGGCGGTAATGAGCAGTTCTTC; v_call: TRBV5-1; d_call: NA; clone_size: NA; j_call: TRBJ2-1; cdr3_length: 16
cdr3_aa: CASSSADIRGYTF; cdr3_nt: TGTGCCAGCAGTTCGGCGGACATACGGGGCTACACCTTC; v_call: TRBV28; d_call: NA; clone_size: NA; j_call: TRBJ1-2; cdr3_length: 13
cdr3_aa: CASSGQGTDTQYF; cdr3_nt: TGTGCCAGCAGTGGACAGGGAACAGATACGCAGTATTTT; v_call: TRBV6-1; d_call: TRBD1; clone_size: NA; j_call: TRBJ2-3; cdr3_length: 13
cdr3_aa: CAWTSGQGLSDTQYF; cdr3_nt: TGTGCCTGGACCTCGGGACAGGGATTGTCAGATACGCAGTATTTT; v_call: TRBV30; d_call: TRBD1; clone_size: NA; j_call: TRBJ2-3; cdr3_length: 15
cdr3_aa: CASTRGQGSNQPQHF; cdr3_nt: TGTGCCAGCACTCGTGGACAAGGTAGCAATCAGCCCCAGCATTTT; v_call: TRBV6-1; d_call: NA; clone_size: NA; j_call: TRBJ1-5; cdr3_length: 15
cdr3_aa: CASSPRVLGSEQFF; cdr3_nt: TGTGCCAGCAGTCCGCGGGTTTTGGGCAGTGAGCAGTTCTTC; v_call: TRBV27; d_call: NA; clone_size: NA; j_call: TRBJ2-1; cdr3_length: 14
cdr3_aa: CASSDRFATNEKLFF; cdr3_nt: TGTGCCAGCAGTGACAGGTTTGCAACTAATGAAAAACTGTTTTTT; v_call: TRBV28; d_call: NA; clone_size: NA; j_call: TRBJ1-4; cdr3_length: 15
cdr3_aa: CASSLEETGTEAFF; cdr3_nt: TGCGCCAGCAGCTTGGAAGAAACCGGGACTGAAGCTTTCTTT; v_call: TRBV5-1; d_call: NA; clone_size: once; j_call: TRBJ1-1; cdr3_length: 14
cdr3_aa: CASSNNSPDTQYF; cdr3_nt: TGCGCCAGCAGTAATAATAGTCCAGATACGCAGTATTTT; v_call: TRBV5-1; d_call: NA; clone_size: NA; j_call: TRBJ2-3; cdr3_length: 13
cdr3_aa: CASSYSPLTEAFF; cdr3_nt: TGTGCCAGCAGTTACAGTCCTCTCACTGAAGCTTTCTTT; v_call: TRBV28; d_call: NA; clone_size: NA; j_call: TRBJ1-1; cdr3_length: 13
cdr3_aa: CASSLAGELFF; cdr3_nt: TGTGCCAGCAGCTTAGCCGGGGAGCTGTTTTTT; v_call: TRBV11-2; d_call: NA; clone_size: NA; j_call: TRBJ2-2; cdr3_length: 11
cdr3_aa: CASSMTGNGYTF; cdr3_nt: TGTGCCAGCAGTATGACAGGAAATGGCTACACCTTC; v_call: TRBV28; d_call: NA; clone_size: NA; j_call: TRBJ1-2; cdr3_length: 12
cdr3_aa: CASSLTGPGTEAFF; cdr3_nt: TGTGCCAGCAGTTTGACGGGGCCGGGCACTGAAGCTTTCTTT; v_call: TRBV28; d_call: NA; clone_size: NA; j_call: TRBJ1-1; cdr3_length: 14
cdr3_aa: CASSVTVTGPFSNQPQHF; cdr3_nt: TGTGCCAGCAGTGTTACCGTGACAGGGCCCTTTAGCAATCAGCCCCAGCATTTT; v_call: TRBV6-4; d_call: TRBD1; clone_size: NA; j_call: TRBJ1-5; cdr3_length: 18
cdr3_aa: CASSIILSGGTGELFF; cdr3_nt: TGTGCCAGTAGTATAATCTTGTCAGGGGGAACCGGGGAGCTGTTTTTT; v_call: TRBV19; d_call: TRBD1; clone_size: NA; j_call: TRBJ2-2; cdr3_length: 16
cdr3_aa: CARGLEGGSSYEQYF; cdr3_nt: TGTGCCAGGGGATTAGAGGGCGGGAGCTCCTACGAGCAGTACTTC; v_call: TRBV21-1; d_call: NA; clone_size: NA; j_call: TRBJ2-7; cdr3_length: 15
cdr3_aa: CASSLGDRAHNEQFF; cdr3_nt: TGCGCCAGCAGCTTAGGGGACAGGGCGCACAATGAGCAGTTCTTC; v_call: TRBV5-1; d_call: TRBD1; clone_size: NA; j_call: TRBJ2-1; cdr3_length: 15
cdr3_aa: CASSTRRSGYEKLFF; cdr3_nt: TGTGCCAGCAGTACCAGGCGGTCGGGCTATGAAAAACTGTTTTTT; v_call: TRBV28; d_call: NA; clone_size: NA; j_call: TRBJ1-4; cdr3_length: 15
cdr3_aa: CASSQASGTEAFF; cdr3_nt: TGTGCCAGCAGTCAGGCGTCGGGGACTGAAGCTTTCTTT; v_call: TRBV6-6; d_call: NA; clone_size: NA; j_call: TRBJ1-1; cdr3_length: 13